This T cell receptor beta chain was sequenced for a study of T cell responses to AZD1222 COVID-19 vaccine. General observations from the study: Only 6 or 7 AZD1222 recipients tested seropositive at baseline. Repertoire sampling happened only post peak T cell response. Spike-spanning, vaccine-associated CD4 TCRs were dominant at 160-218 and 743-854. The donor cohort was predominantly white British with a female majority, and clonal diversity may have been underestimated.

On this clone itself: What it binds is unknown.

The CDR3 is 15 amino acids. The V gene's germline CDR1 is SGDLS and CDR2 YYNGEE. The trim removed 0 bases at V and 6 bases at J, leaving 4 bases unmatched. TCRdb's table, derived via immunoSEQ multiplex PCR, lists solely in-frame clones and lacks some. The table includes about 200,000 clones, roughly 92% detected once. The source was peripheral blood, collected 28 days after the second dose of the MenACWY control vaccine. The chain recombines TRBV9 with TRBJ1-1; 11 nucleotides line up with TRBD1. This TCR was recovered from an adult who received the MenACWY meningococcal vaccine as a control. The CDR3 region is CASSVDGQGASEAFF. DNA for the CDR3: TGTGCCAGCAGCGTAGATGGACAGGGGGCTTCTGAAGCTTTCTTT.